This section outlines one T cell receptor (beta chain) sequence together with its context. This clone has only a few counts. Its antigen has not been determined. No per-base quality is available; no much larger clone lies one base away. The record originates from a study of beta chain features in type 1 diabetes (dated by TCRdb to 2017 to 2018). In the study overall: Mean age, gender distribution, total cell number and subset yield were not different between patients and healthy donors. Across all samples, some 110,000,000 sorted cells were examined, and cell number per subset correlated strongly with RNA yield. Whereas all 30 or so donors provided naive and central memory subsets, regulatory and stem cell-like memory subsets were isolated from just 8 patients and roughly 8 healthy donors. In the study, TCRB repertoires of sorted circulating CD4+ T cell subsets from recently diagnosed type 1 diabetes patients were compared with those of matched healthy donors. On the study overall, not on this receptor specifically: HLA sub-analyses involved small numbers of individuals, so any influence of HLA type on TCRB rearrangement remained unresolved. A moderate but significant shortening of TCRB CDR3 length was observed in type 1 diabetes patients in all four CD4+ subsets. Naive, central memory and regulatory TCRB repertoires appeared to be more similar among patients than among healthy donors. Because cDNA rather than genomic DNA was sequenced, highly expressing activated cells could have been over-represented, although no difference in activation and CD3 levels was found between groups. Fewer insertions and more nucleotide deletions at VDJ recombination sites were observed in patients with type 1 diabetes, implying thymic rearrangement abnormalities. PCR might favor shorter templates, but patient and control samples were amplified and corrected together, so any skew would affect both groups equally.

Here V drops 7 bases and J drops 2 bases, and the junction holds 7 bases not matched to any gene. According to the germline V gene, CDR1 reads MDHEN and CDR2 reads SYDVKM. The CDR3 runs 14 amino acids, cysteine and phenylalanine included. The sequence is cut down to CDR3 DNA, 42 bases in frame from base 1. All of the isolated RNA was reverse transcribed with the High Capacity cDNA Reverse Transcription Kit, so expressed TCRB transcripts were sequenced. Deep immunoSEQ sequencing was applied to naive, central memory and regulatory T cell samples, giving an average of roughly 3.5 million total reads per sample. After sorted cells were lysed in RLT buffer, RNA was extracted with DNase-treated RNeasy Micro or Mini kits, with the choice depending on cell number. Each cell subset was processed on its own to prevent cross-contamination, while patient and healthy donor samples were processed together. Using the immunoSEQ multiplex PCR, TCRB sequences were amplified from cDNA into 87-bp fragments spanning the CDR3 region. Sequencing of the amplicons was done on the Illumina HiSeq platform. On the study's bioinformatics: Synthetic template baselines were used to correct PCR bias computationally, reads within Hamming distance 2 were collapsed together, and singletons that could not be merged were discarded. By aligning reads against IMGT, V, D and J genes, CDR3 length, and insertions or deletions at six rearrangement sites were assigned. Within each subset, clonotype counts were normalized to sorted cell number, after which true diversity and Gini coefficients were computed with the tcR R package. The overlap coefficient, calculated on TCRB nucleotide sequences, was used to measure repertoire sharing. TCRdb took over this immuneACCESS table, retaining in-frame rearrangements with V and J assigned. Such tables are incomplete; in checked studies, under half of the missing clones stem from an unresolved V gene, and the remainder is unexplained. V and J calls and clone size are as listed in that table; D and trimming were resolved from the DNA. The sample table shows 100,000 to 150,000 clones, and roughly 10% are seen once. The top ten clonotypes cover roughly 0.75% of the sample.

Each donor gave one peripheral blood draw, about 110 mL on average, collected into heparinised tubes. A BD FACSAria II was used to sort naive, central memory, regulatory and stem cell-like memory CD4+ T cells with a panel that included CD45RO, CCR7, CD25, CD127, CD95 and CD27. All sorted populations exceeded 95% purity. PBMCs were separated immediately by Lymphoprep density gradient centrifugation and were stained directly, without being cultured. So that batch effects would be minimized, each experiment stained and sorted samples in pairs, pairing one healthy donor with one patient. The clonotype was recovered from a man aged 25 to 40 with type 1 diabetes. The sample comprised central memory CD4+ T cells from blood. The chain is encoded by TRBV28 joined to TRBJ2-7, with 8 bases in between that match TRBD2. The DNA sequence follows: TGTGCCAGCACAGAAGTTAGCGGGACCTACGAGCAGTACTTC. Translated, this is CASTEVSGTYEQYF.